This T cell receptor (beta chain) is from a study of blood T cell repertoires in COVID-19. In the case of this clone: Other DNA sequences within the sample encode an identical CDR3.

In assigning cohorts, the study relied on participant-reported clinical history. The CDR3 is 13 residues long. Deletions cut 0 bases from V and 4 bases from J, with 7 bases between. Looked up from germline, CDR1 is SGDLS and CDR2 is YYNGEE. As handled by the study authors: Estimates of nucleated cell counts were drawn from the amplification of reference gene primers. TCRdb's copy holds only in-frame clones and misses some; the assay was immunoSEQ multiplex PCR. Clonal size and the V and J genes are those of that table, whereas D and trimming came from the DNA. The repertoire consists of around 450,000 clones, with 90% occurring once and the leading ten covering around 0.6%.

The rearrangement joins TRBV9 to TRBJ1-1, with D uncertain. The TCR comes from a young man who had recovered from COVID-19. Material for sequencing was PBMCs or T cells enriched from blood (not recorded which). The CDR3 coding sequence is TGTGCCAGCAGCGTAGGGTTCGGCACTGAAGCTTTCTTT. It yields the protein CASSVGFGTEAFF.